A single sample is the source of the 21 T cell receptor beta chains below, sequenced in a study of a mutant IDH1 vaccine in newly diagnosed glioma. No antigens are known for them. Assay used: immunoSEQ multiplex PCR; TCRdb lists only in-frame clones, some missing. The sample lists some 28,000 clones, approximately 82% occurring once. Specified time point: week 23, last vaccination. In every dose of vaccine, 300 ug of mutant IDH1 20-mer peptide was given alongside topical imiquimod. Sequencing used PBMCs, obtained from a glioma patient whose treatment included an IDH1 peptide vaccine. The receptor source for this set is a woman between 25 and 40 years old with glioma.

The table lists this clone with a few counts. This chain uses TRBV6-4 with TRBJ2-1, with D possibly TRBD2 on 6 matching bases. Trimming left V 5 bases short and J 2 bases short, with 13 bases between. Germline CDR1 MRHNA, CDR2 SNTAGT. The CDR3 is made up of 15 amino acids. The CDR3 nucleotides read TGTGCCAGCAGTAAAGGCGGGGAACCCTACAATGAGCAGTTCTTC. It encodes CASSKGGEPYNEQFF.

The chain links TRBV5-4 to TRBJ2-4, with D possibly being TRBD1 (6 bases). This CDR3 has 14 residues. Germline V CDR1 and CDR2: SGHNT, YYREEE (reference sequence). The V end lost 3 bases, the J end lost 0 bases, and 7 bases lay between the germline ends. CDR3 region: CASSWGLAKNIQYF. In nucleotides, the CDR3 is TGTGCCAGCAGCTGGGGGCTAGCCAAAAACATTCAGTACTTC.

This clone was detected once. CDR3: CASRTSGGTFLTDTQYF. The DNA for the CDR3 is TGTGCCAGCAGAACTAGCGGGGGGACATTCCTCACAGATACGCAGTATTTT. The chain recombines TRBV5-4 with TRBJ2-3; 12 bases fit TRBD2. CDR3 length: 17 residues. Germline V gives CDR1 SGHNT, CDR2 YYREEE (reference sequence). V lost 5 bases to trimming and J lost 2 bases; unmatched junction nucleotides: 9. Drawing the rest from reference TRBV5-4 and TRBJ2-3, the complete variable domain is ETGVTQSPTHLIKTRGQQVTLRCSSQSGHNTVSWYQQALGQGPQFIFQYYREEENGRGNFPPRFSGLQFPNYSSELNVNALELDDSALYLCASRTSGGTFLTDTQYFGPGTRLTVL.

The chain couples TRBV7-9 to TRBJ1-2; D unresolved. Germline CDR1 is SEHNR and CDR2 is FQNEAQ (reference sequence). V lost 5 bases and J lost 0, with 16 bases in between. The CDR3 contains 16 residues. The DNA of the CDR3 is TGTGCCAGCAGCCCCTCCCTGGCAGAAGCTAACTATGGCTACACCTTC. Translated, it gives CASSPSLAEANYGYTF.

This clone has only a few counts. Written as DNA, the CDR3 is TGTGCCAGCAGGCCGGGACAGGGGGTTTCACCCCTCCACTTT. It encodes CASRPGQGVSPLHF. The chain joins TRBV6-5 to TRBJ1-6; TRBD1 agrees at 11 bases. CDR1 is MNHEY, CDR2 SVGAGI, per germline. J was trimmed by 9 bases and V by 6 bases; bases with no gene match: 4. The CDR3 is 14 residues long.

The rearrangement links TRBV19 to TRBJ1-1; TRBD1 matches 7 bases. Germline CDR1 LNHDA, CDR2 SQIVND (reference sequence). The CDR3 totals 14 residues. V lost 5 bases and J lost 1; bases outside the gene matches: 4. The CDR3 loop reads CASSPGTENTEAFF. As DNA, the CDR3 is TGTGCCAGTAGTCCCGGGACAGAGAACACTGAAGCTTTCTTT.

This chain uses TRBV6-6 with TRBJ1-5; weak D call: TRBD1 (5 bases). Germline CDR1 MNHNY, CDR2 SVGAGI (reference sequence). V was shortened by 6 bases and J by 11 bases, with 17 bases between the two germline ends. The CDR3 is made up of 13 amino acids. The CDR3 region has the DNA TGTGCCAGCAGCTTAGAGGGGATGAAGTCCCAGCATTTT. Translated, it gives CASSLEGMKSQHF.

J is TRBJ2-3 and V is TRBV5-6; 7 positions agree with TRBD1. Losses at the gene ends were 4 bases for V and 6 bases for J; bases not matched to a gene: 11. The CDR3 has 15 amino acids. The germline V gene has CDR1 SGHDT and CDR2 YYEEEE. CDR3 protein: CASSPLTGNADTQYF. Here the CDR3 DNA reads TGTGCCAGCAGCCCCCTGACAGGGAACGCGGATACGCAGTATTTT. Supplemented by reference TRBV5-6 and TRBJ2-3, the full variable domain reads DAGVTQSPTHLIKTRGQQVTLRCSPKSGHDTVSWYQQALGQGPQFIFQYYEEEERQRGNFPDRFSGHQFPNYSSELNVNALLLGDSALYLCASSPLTGNADTQYFGPGTRLTVL.

This clone was found a few times. The V and J genes are TRBV14 and TRBJ1-1, with D possibly matching TRBD1 (5 bases). CDR3 length: 15 residues. Per the germline V gene, CDR1 is SGHDN and CDR2 is FVKESK. V lost 0 bases to trimming and J lost 5 bases, with 13 bases between them. CDR3 coding DNA: TGTGCCAGCAGCCAAGAGGGCTGGGGGGATACTGAAGCTTTCTTT. As protein: CASSQEGWGDTEAFF.

V usage is TRBV20-1 and J usage is TRBJ2-1, with D uncertain. The length of the CDR3 is 11 residues. The ends were cut back, 3 bases at V and 6 bases at J, with 6 bases in the middle. In germline, CDR1 is DFQATT, CDR2 SNEGSKA (reference sequence). The CDR3 is CSARQLNEQFF. DNA of the CDR3: TGCAGTGCTAGGCAGCTCAATGAGCAGTTCTTC.

A single count supports this clone. The J gene is TRBJ2-5, the V gene TRBV18; 7 bases map to TRBD2. The germline gives CDR1 KGHSH, CDR2 LQKENI. Germline trimming cut 2 bases from V and 5 bases from J; bases unmatched to any gene: 2. The CDR3 runs to 13 residues. CDR3 amino acids: CASSPAGRETQYF. CDR3 DNA: TGTGCCAGCTCACCAGCCGGGAGGGAGACCCAGTACTTC.

The V call is TRBV7-8, the J call TRBJ2-3; the match to TRBD2 covers 11 bases. V lost 7 bases to trimming and J lost 2 bases; unmatched junction nucleotides: 8. This CDR3 spans 16 amino acids. CDR1 and CDR2 from the germline V gene are SGHVS and FQNEAQ. Here the CDR3 DNA reads TGTGCCAGCACCCTTAGCGGGGGGGCAGTCACAGATACGCAGTATTTT. Protein product: CASTLSGGAVTDTQYF.

This clone was recorded only once. The rearrangement links TRBV27 to TRBJ2-6; no reliable D call. Deletions cut 7 bases from V and 0 bases from J, with 7 bases between. The CDR3 has 14 amino acids. Germline lookup yields CDR1 MNHEY and CDR2 SMNVEV (reference sequence). CDR3 in DNA: TGTGCCAGCAAAATTTCCTCTGGGGCCAACGTCCTGACTTTC. It codes for CASKISSGANVLTF. Based on the CDR3 plus reference TRBV27 and TRBJ2-6, the full variable domain is EAQVTQNPRYLITVTGKKLTVTCSQNMNHEYMSWYRQDPGLGLRQIYYSMNVEVTDKGDVPEGYKVSRKEKRNFPLILESPSPNQTSLYFCASKISSGANVLTFGAGSRLTVL.

This chain connects TRBV19 to TRBJ2-1; 9 bases fit TRBD1. V shed 8 bases and J 6 bases; nucleotides not matched to a gene: 14. Germline lookup yields CDR1 LNHDA and CDR2 SQIVND (reference sequence). CDR3 length: 16 amino acids. The CDR3 protein is CASQPTGGWRGNEQFF. CDR3 nucleotide sequence: TGTGCCAGTCAACCCACAGGGGGCTGGCGGGGCAATGAGCAGTTCTTC.

The chain recombines TRBV30 with TRBJ2-2; D is possibly TRBD2 (6 bases). The germline V and J ends were trimmed by 4 bases and 5 bases, with 14 bases remaining between them. The CDR3 consists of 14 residues. CDR1 and CDR2 from the germline V gene are GTSNPN and SVGIG (reference sequence). This CDR3 reads CAWKGTGGTGELFF. CDR3 sequence (DNA): TGTGCCTGGAAAGGGACTGGGGGTACCGGGGAGCTGTTTTTT. The full variable domain, completed using reference TRBV30 and TRBJ2-2, is SQTIHQWPATLVQPVGSPLSLECTVEGTSNPNLYWYRQAAGRGLQLLFYSVGIGQISSEVPQNLSASRPQDRQFILSSKKLLLSDSGFYLCAWKGTGGTGELFFGEGSRLTVL.

The chain links TRBV7-9 to TRBJ1-1, with D uncertain. The CDR3 is made up of 11 amino acids. Germline assignment: CDR1 SEHNR and CDR2 FQNEAQ (reference sequence). V was trimmed by 3 bases and J by 7 bases, leaving 6 bases between them. The chain's CDR3 is CASSFNYEAFF. DNA of the CDR3: TGTGCCAGCAGCTTCAATTATGAAGCTTTCTTT.

The rearrangement joins TRBV30 to TRBJ1-5; maybe TRBD1 (5 bases). Trimming removed 3 bases at V and 2 bases at J, with 14 bases between. Germline V gene lookup returns CDR1 GTSNPN and CDR2 SVGIG (reference sequence). The CDR3 totals 15 residues. The CDR3 spells CAWSGGTWGNQPQHF. The CDR3 DNA reads as TGTGCCTGGAGCGGGGGAACGTGGGGCAATCAGCCCCAGCATTTT.

Only one count was recorded for this clone. This sequence joins TRBV5-1 and TRBJ2-1, with D perhaps TRBD2 (6 bases). This CDR3 contains 15 residues. From germline, CDR1 is SGHRS and CDR2 YFSETQ. Trimming cost V 1 base and J 9 bases, with 17 bases left between them. CDR3 DNA: TGCGCCAGCAGCTTGTCCCCTAGCGCGTTCACTGAGCAGTTCTTC. It codes for CASSLSPSAFTEQFF.

The V call is TRBV2, the J call TRBJ1-1; TRBD1 aligns across 8 bases. CDR3 size: 13 residues. With V trimmed by 4 bases and J by 5 bases, 3 bases remained unmatched. Germline-derived CDR1 and CDR2 are SNHLY and FYNNEI. The CDR3 DNA reads as TGTGCCAGCAGTGGACAGGGGAAGACTGAAGCTTTCTTT. Translated, it gives CASSGQGKTEAFF.

This chain links TRBV2 with TRBJ2-7; no reliable D call. This CDR3 comprises 11 residues. Germline values: CDR1 SNHLY, CDR2 FYNNEI. Deletions cut 7 bases from V and 7 bases from J, with 11 bases between. CDR3 in DNA: TGTGCCAGCACAGGTCAAAGAGAGCAGTACTTC. It specifies CASTGQREQYF.

The V gene is TRBV19, the J gene TRBJ1-1, with a possible D match to TRBD1 (6 bases). This CDR3 has 15 residues. The germline V gene has CDR1 LNHDA and CDR2 SQIVND (reference sequence). V lost 3 bases to trimming and J lost 4 bases, with 15 bases between them. CDR3 in amino acids: CASSIPGGGGTEAFF. The DNA of the CDR3 is TGTGCCAGTAGTATCCCCGGGGGAGGGGGCACTGAAGCTTTCTTT.